The rows below give T cell receptor beta chains drawn from one sample of a study of blood T cell repertoires in COVID-19. Profiling relied on immunoSEQ multiplex PCR, and the TCRdb table lists in-frame clones only, not all of them. This table holds 60,000 to 95,000 clones, approximately 74% found once. Input material: peripheral blood. These TCRs come from a human donor with acute or convalescent COVID-19. The donor label of this sample is uncertain. The CDR3 runs from the conserved cysteine through the conserved F or W. The order of the fields is J gene, D gene, V gene, clone size, CDR3 protein, CDR3 DNA. A D gene is named only where the DNA matches it firmly. Not every row has a clone size; where given, it reads once, few, many or a size class.

TRBJ1-6 | - | TRBV5-1 | - | CASSLEARSNSPLHF | TGCGCCAGCAGCTTGGAGGCCAGGTCGAATTCACCCCTCCACTTT
TRBJ2-5 | TRBD1 | TRBV5-1 | once | CASSPEGTGEETQYF | TGCGCCAGCAGCCCGGAAGGGACAGGGGAAGAGACCCAGTACTTC
TRBJ1-3 | - | TRBV7-8 | - | CASSLSGVSSGNTIYF | TGTGCCAGCAGCCTTTCAGGGGTTAGCTCTGGAAACACCATATATTTT
TRBJ1-1 | - | TRBV5-1 | - | CASSLLGSTEAFF | TGCGCCAGCAGCTTGTTGGGGAGCACTGAAGCTTTCTTT
TRBJ2-5 | - | TRBV6-1 | - | CASSRDKLETQYF | TGTGCCAGCAGCCGCGACAAGTTGGAGACCCAGTACTTC
TRBJ1-5 | - | TRBV6-2/TRBV6-3 | - | CASSYDSRGNQPQHF | TGTGCCAGCAGTTACGATTCACGGGGCAATCAGCCCCAGCATTTT
TRBJ1-6 | - | TRBV27 | - | CASSAEGVYNSPLHF | TGTGCCAGCAGTGCCGAGGGGGTCTATAATTCACCCCTCCACTTT
TRBJ1-5 | - | TRBV7-2 | - | CASTLGPGQPQHF | TGTGCCAGCACCCTAGGCCCGGGTCAGCCCCAGCATTTT
TRBJ2-5 | - | TRBV3-1/TRBV3-2 | - | CASSSADRAETQYF | TGTGCCAGCAGCTCGGCGGACAGAGCGGAGACCCAGTACTTC
TRBJ2-5 | - | TRBV5-4 | - | CASSLGRQEETQYF | TGTGCCAGCAGCTTGGGGAGACAGGAAGAGACCCAGTACTTC
TRBJ2-5 | - | TRBV7-2 | - | CASSDRRGRELETQYF | TGTGCCAGCAGCGACAGGAGGGGGCGGGAATTGGAGACCCAGTACTTC
TRBJ1-4 | TRBD1 | TRBV5-1 | - | CASSLGTAKNEKLFF | TGCGCCAGCAGCCTTGGGACAGCAAAAAATGAAAAACTGTTTTTT
TRBJ1-3 | TRBD1 | TRBV18 | many | CASFRDRGSSSGNTIYF | TGTGCCAGCTTCCGGGACAGGGGGAGTTCCTCTGGAAACACCATATATTTT
TRBJ1-5 | - | TRBV7-2 | few | CASSLVGSNSNQPQHF | TGTGCCAGCAGCTTAGTGGGCAGTAATAGCAATCAGCCCCAGCATTTT
TRBJ2-1 | - | TRBV7-2 | - | CASSLNSAYNEQFF | TGTGCCAGCAGCTTAAATTCGGCCTACAATGAGCAGTTCTTC
TRBJ1-1 | TRBD1 | TRBV15 | - | CATSSETGVFMSEAFF | TGTGCCACCAGCAGCGAAACAGGGGTTTTTATGTCTGAAGCTTTCTTT
TRBJ2-5 | - | TRBV27 | - | CASSLSTGNQETQYF | TGTGCCAGCAGTTTATCCACAGGGAATCAAGAGACCCAGTACTTC
TRBJ2-4 | - | TRBV29-1 | - | CSAKTGSQNIQYF | TGCAGCGCAAAGACCGGGTCTCAAAACATTCAGTACTTC
TRBJ2-5 | - | TRBV19 | - | CASSITVLAETQYF | TGTGCCAGTAGTATAACCGTACTAGCAGAGACCCAGTACTTC
TRBJ1-5 | TRBD1 | TRBV11-3 | - | CASSPEATGVALDQPQHF | TGTGCCAGCAGCCCCGAAGCGACAGGGGTGGCACTAGATCAGCCCCAGCATTTT
TRBJ1-4 | - | TRBV30 | few | CAWSSTGTLGTNEKLFF | TGTGCCTGGAGTTCGACCGGGACATTGGGAACTAATGAAAAACTGTTTTTT
TRBJ2-2 | TRBD1 | TRBV10-3 | - | CAIRTQGAAGELFF | TGTGCCATCAGGACTCAGGGGGCTGCCGGGGAGCTGTTTTTT
TRBJ1-3 | - | TRBV12-3/TRBV12-4 | - | CASSLAGGNTIYF | TGTGCCAGCAGTTTGGCGGGAGGGAACACCATATATTTT
TRBJ1-1 | - | TRBV28 | - | CASRRGGFDTEAFF | TGTGCCAGCAGGAGGGGGGGATTTGACACTGAAGCTTTCTTT
TRBJ1-1 | TRBD1 | TRBV3-1/TRBV3-2 | - | CASSQRQGDKAEAFF | TGTGCCAGCAGCCAGAGACAGGGGGATAAAGCTGAAGCTTTCTTT
TRBJ1-6 | - | TRBV2 | - | CASSEGRGPLHF | TGTGCCAGCAGTGAAGGAAGGGGACCCCTCCACTTT
TRBJ2-1 | - | TRBV12-3/TRBV12-4 | - | CASSRTGNEQFF | TGTGCCAGCAGTCGTACAGGTAATGAGCAGTTCTTC
TRBJ2-2 | TRBD2 | TRBV27 | - | CASSKSSGRGPGELFF | TGTGCCAGCAGCAAGTCTAGCGGGAGGGGACCCGGGGAGCTGTTTTTT
TRBJ2-3 | - | TRBV4-3 | - | CASSQRTSDTQYF | TGCGCCAGCAGCCAAAGGACTTCGGATACGCAGTATTTT
TRBJ2-5 | TRBD2 | TRBV28 | - | CASSSQVSGGGETQYF | TGTGCCAGCAGTAGCCAGGTTTCGGGAGGTGGAGAGACCCAGTACTTC
TRBJ2-7 | - | TRBV2 | - | CASGVDEQYF | TGTGCCAGCGGAGTCGATGAGCAGTACTTC
TRBJ1-1 | - | TRBV6-5 | - | CASSPTGSMNTEAFF | TGTGCCAGCAGCCCCACCGGGAGTATGAACACTGAAGCTTTCTTT
TRBJ1-3 | - | TRBV6-6 | - | CASSLQNSGNTIYF | TGTGCCAGCAGTTTACAAAACTCTGGAAACACCATATATTTT
TRBJ2-1 | TRBD2 | TRBV7-3 | few | CASSRAPSGYNEQFF | TGTGCCAGCAGCCGCGCCCCTAGCGGGTACAATGAGCAGTTCTTC
TRBJ1-2 | TRBD1 | TRBV3-1/TRBV3-2 | - | CASSHQGASYGYTF | TGTGCCAGCAGCCACCAGGGGGCGAGCTATGGCTACACCTTC
TRBJ1-6 | - | TRBV12-3/TRBV12-4 | - | CASSLRRGSPLHF | TGTGCCAGCAGTTTAAGGAGGGGCTCACCCCTCCACTTT
TRBJ2-1 | - | TRBV7-2 | - | CASSLAKAIGDNEQFF | TGTGCCAGCAGCTTAGCGAAAGCGATCGGGGACAATGAGCAGTTCTTC
TRBJ1-6 | - | TRBV19 | few | CASSMKRGHSPLHF | TGTGCCAGTAGTATGAAAAGGGGACACTCACCCCTCCACTTT
TRBJ1-1 | - | TRBV10-3 | - | CASGQADTEAFF | TGTGCCTCAGGTCAGGCAGACACTGAAGCTTTCTTT
TRBJ2-1 | TRBD1 | TRBV27 | - | CASSSSGTAYNEQFF | TGTGCCAGCAGTTCGTCCGGGACAGCCTACAATGAGCAGTTCTTC
TRBJ1-3 | - | TRBV18 | few | CASSPQRSGNTIYF | TGTGCCAGCTCACCCCAGCGCTCTGGAAACACCATATATTTT
TRBJ2-2 | TRBD1 | TRBV5-6 | - | CASSIRTGFGELFF | TGTGCCAGCAGCATCCGGACAGGGTTCGGGGAGCTGTTTTTT
TRBJ2-2 | TRBD1 | TRBV24-1 | - | CATSRTGGTGELFF | TGTGCCACCAGCCGGACAGGAGGCACCGGGGAGCTGTTTTTT
TRBJ2-2 | - | TRBV7-2 | - | CASSWRSGQGTNTGELFF | TGTGCCAGCAGCTGGAGGAGCGGGCAGGGAACGAACACCGGGGAGCTGTTTTTT
TRBJ2-2 | - | TRBV15 | few | CATSRGTNGGGELFF | TGTGCCACCAGCAGAGGGACAAACGGGGGCGGGGAGCTGTTTTTT
TRBJ2-5 | TRBD1 | TRBV28 | - | CASSRRDRGKETQYF | TGTGCCAGCAGTAGACGGGACAGGGGGAAGGAGACCCAGTACTTC
TRBJ2-1 | - | TRBV5-1 | - | CASSPGNSYNEQFF | TGCGCCAGCAGCCCAGGGAACTCCTACAATGAGCAGTTCTTC
TRBJ2-1 | - | TRBV2 | - | CASKRNNNNEQFF | TGTGCCAGCAAAAGAAACAACAACAATGAGCAGTTCTTC
TRBJ2-7 | - | TRBV28 | - | CSSRVAYEQYF | TGTTCGTCCCGGGTGGCCTACGAGCAGTACTTC
TRBJ1-2 | - | TRBV4-2 | - | CASSQDADSGYGYTF | TGTGCCAGCAGCCAAGATGCGGACTCCGGGTATGGCTACACCTTC
TRBJ1-2 | - | TRBV5-1 | - | CASSLAPAASTTNYGYTF | TGCGCCAGCAGCTTGGCCCCCGCCGCGAGCACGACAAACTATGGCTACACCTTC
TRBJ2-1 | - | TRBV18 | - | CASSTNNEQFF | TGTGCCAGCTCAACTAACAATGAGCAGTTCTTC
TRBJ2-3 | - | TRBV6-6 | - | CASSYGGATDTQYF | TGTGCCAGCAGTTACGGCGGTGCCACAGATACGCAGTATTTT
TRBJ1-2 | TRBD1 | TRBV7-2 | - | CASSRQGLYGYTF | TGTGCCAGCAGCAGACAGGGCCTCTATGGCTACACCTTC
TRBJ2-5 | - | TRBV19 | - | CASSIDLSIGGYQETQYF | TGTGCCAGTAGTATAGATCTAAGCATCGGGGGATACCAAGAGACCCAGTACTTC
TRBJ1-3 | TRBD1 | TRBV7-9 | - | CASSSQGGPGNTIYF | TGTGCCAGCAGCTCCCAGGGGGGCCCTGGAAACACCATATATTTT
TRBJ2-3 | - | TRBV18 | - | CASSPIGRRNSASTDTQYF | TGTGCCAGCTCACCAATCGGGCGTCGGAATAGCGCTAGCACAGATACGCAGTATTTT
TRBJ2-5 | - | TRBV9 | - | CASSVGIQGKETQYF | TGTGCCAGCAGCGTAGGGATTCAGGGTAAAGAGACCCAGTACTTC
TRBJ1-2 | - | TRBV28 | few | CASVPTQNYGYTF | TGTGCCAGCGTACCCACACAGAACTATGGCTACACCTTC
TRBJ1-6 | TRBD1 | TRBV19 | - | CASSHFVPGQGYNSPLHF | TGTGCCAGTAGCCACTTTGTACCGGGACAGGGGTATAATTCACCCCTCCACTTT